Below, one T cell receptor (beta chain) is given with its context. Its specificity is unknown. The data are from a study of T cells in narcolepsy. Study observations and caveats: Same-patient CSF and blood CD4+ T cell clonotypes included HCRT-specific and TRIB2-specific autoreactive ones. Blood of same and different patients, but not healthy controls, reportedly held recurring autoreactive clonotypes.

The protocol was immunoSEQ multiplex PCR, while the TCRdb copy is restricted to in-frame clones and leaves out a portion. Of around 31,000 clones listed, 82% are singletons. The CDR3 consists of 14 residues. The germline V gene has CDR1 SGDLS and CDR2 YYNGEE. V lost 4 bases, J lost 4 bases, and 11 bases lay in between. Sequenced sample: CD45RA- memory CD4+ T cells from PBMCs. The chain uses TRBV9 and TRBJ1-4; possible D gene TRBD1, 6 bases. This TCR was sampled from a human donor with narcolepsy. The CDR3 loop reads CASSQGPDNEKLFF. The CDR3 DNA follows: TGTGCCAGCAGCCAGGGGCCGGATAATGAAAAACTGTTTTTT.